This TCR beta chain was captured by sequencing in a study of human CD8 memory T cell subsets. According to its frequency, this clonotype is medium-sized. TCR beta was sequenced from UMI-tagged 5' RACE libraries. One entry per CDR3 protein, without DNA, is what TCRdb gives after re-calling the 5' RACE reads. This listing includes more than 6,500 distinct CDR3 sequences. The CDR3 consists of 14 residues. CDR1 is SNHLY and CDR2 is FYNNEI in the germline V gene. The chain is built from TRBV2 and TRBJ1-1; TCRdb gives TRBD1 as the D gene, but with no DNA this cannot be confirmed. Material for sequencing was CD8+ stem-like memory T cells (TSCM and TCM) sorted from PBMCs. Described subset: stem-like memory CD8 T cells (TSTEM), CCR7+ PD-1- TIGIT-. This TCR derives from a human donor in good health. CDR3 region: CASRTEEMNTEAFF. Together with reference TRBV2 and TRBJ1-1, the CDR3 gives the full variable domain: EPEVTQTPSHQVTQMGQEVILRCVPISNHLYFYWYRQILGQKVEFLVSFYNNEISEKSEIFDDQFSVERPDGSNFTLKIRSTKLEDSAMYFCASRTEEMNTEAFFGQGTRLTVV.